This T cell receptor beta chain came from a study of identical twins. The CDR3 length is 13 residues. Trimming took off 4 bases at V and 8 bases at J, with 14 bases between the two ends. Germline lookup yields CDR1 WSHSY and CDR2 SAAADI. In TCRdb, the 5' RACE reads were re-called with MiXCR into one record per CDR3 protein. This sample has over 200,000 distinct CDR3 sequences, with 5% to 7% found just once. These records were also assigned to another study, of T cells expressing NK-cell markers. This second study notes: Also leading the CD3+CD56-NKG2C+ fraction in a handful of donors were these clonotypes.

The J gene is TRBJ1-2, the V gene TRBV10-2; D is possibly TRBD1 (5 bases). Sequenced sample: CD8+ T cells sorted from blood. This clonotype originated in a woman aged 18-30 years in good health. The chain's CDR3 is CASSAPGGSGYTF. CDR3 nucleotides: TGCGCCAGCAGTGCCCCGGGGGGAAGCGGCTACACCTTC.